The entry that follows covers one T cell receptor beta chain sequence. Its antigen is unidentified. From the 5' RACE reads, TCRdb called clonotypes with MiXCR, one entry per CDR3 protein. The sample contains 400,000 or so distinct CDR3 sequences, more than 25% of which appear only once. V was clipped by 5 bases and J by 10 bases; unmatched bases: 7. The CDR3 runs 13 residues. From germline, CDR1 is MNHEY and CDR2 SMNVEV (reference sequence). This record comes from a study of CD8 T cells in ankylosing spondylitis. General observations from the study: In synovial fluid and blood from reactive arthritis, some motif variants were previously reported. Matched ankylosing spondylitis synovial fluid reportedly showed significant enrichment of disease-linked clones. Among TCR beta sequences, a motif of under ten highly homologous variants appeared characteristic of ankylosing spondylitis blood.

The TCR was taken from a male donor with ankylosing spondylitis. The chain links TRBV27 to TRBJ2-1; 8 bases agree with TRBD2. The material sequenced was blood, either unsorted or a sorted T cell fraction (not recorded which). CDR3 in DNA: TGTGCCAGCAGTCATACCGGGACTAGAGAGCAGTTCTTC. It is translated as CASSHTGTREQFF.